The 22 T cell receptor beta chains given below trace back to one sample, sequenced in a study of blood T cell repertoires in COVID-19. Clones were sequenced by immunoSEQ multiplex PCR, and TCRdb holds only the in-frame ones, with some missing. The sample has roughly 250,000 clones; approximately 85% are singletons. Sequencing used PBMCs or T cells enriched from blood (not recorded which). Every receptor here comes from a woman aged 25 to 39 who had recovered from COVID-19.

CDR3 protein: CASSLQGQDNEKLFF. The CDR3 nucleotides read TGTGCCAGCAGCTTGCAAGGACAGGATAATGAAAAACTGTTTTTT. The V and J genes are TRBV5-8 and TRBJ1-4; 7 bases map to TRBD1. The J segment lost 4 bases and the V segment lost 1 base, leaving 4 bases of the junction unmatched. Germline loops: CDR1 SGHTS, CDR2 YDEGEE. There are 15 residues in the CDR3.

CDR3 nucleotides: TGTGCCATTAAAACAGGGGGCGATGATCAGCCCCAGCATTTT. Translated, it gives CAIKTGGDDQPQHF. This chain joins TRBV10-3 and TRBJ1-5, with 9 bases lining up with TRBD1. Per the germline V gene, CDR1 is ENHRY and CDR2 is SYGVKD. The CDR3 totals 14 residues. V shed 9 bases, J shed 5 bases, and the junction held 8 bases outside the gene matches.

On this clone: Other DNA sequences within the sample encode an identical CDR3. The chain joins TRBV5-1 to TRBJ2-7, with 13 bases that match TRBD2. J was trimmed by 3 bases and V by 4 bases; bases with no gene match: 1. Germline values: CDR1 SGHRS, CDR2 YFSETQ. The CDR3 extends over 14 amino acids. The CDR3 DNA reads TGCGCCAGCAGCCGGACTAGCGGGAGCTACGAGCAGTACTTC. Translated, it gives CASSRTSGSYEQYF. The variable domain in full, with the rest retrieved from reference TRBV5-1 and TRBJ2-7, is KAGVTQTPRYLIKTRGQQVTLSCSPISGHRSVSWYQQTPGQGLQFLFEYFSETQRNKGNFPGRFSGRQFSNSRSEMNVSTLELGDSALYLCASSRTSGSYEQYFGPGTRLTVT.

This clone was counted only a few times. The CDR3 bases are TGTGCCAGCATGGACAGGGGGCGCACAGATACGCAGTATTTT. As protein: CASMDRGRTDTQYF. The chain recombines TRBV6-5 with TRBJ2-3; 11 bases align to TRBD1. The ends lost 7 bases at V and 1 base at J; junction bases unmatched: 1. The germline CDR1 and CDR2 sequences are MNHEY and SVGAGI. This CDR3 is 14 amino acids long.

V gene TRBV5-1 combines with J gene TRBJ1-6; 8 nucleotides match TRBD1. Germline-derived CDR1 and CDR2 are SGHRS and YFSETQ. Trimming took 3 bases from V and 8 from J; bases not matched to a gene: 4. The CDR3 is 14 residues long. The CDR3 loop reads CASSSGQGDSPLHF. The CDR3 DNA reads TGCGCCAGCAGCTCCGGACAGGGAGATTCACCCCTCCACTTT.

V gene TRBV10-1 combines with J gene TRBJ1-1, with unresolved D. This CDR3 contains 14 residues. Between the trimmed V and J ends, which lost 3 bases and 7 bases, there was a span of 15 bases. Germline CDR1 is WNHNN and CDR2 is SYGVQD (reference sequence). CDR3 protein: CASSDGRKENEAFF. The CDR3 DNA reads as TGCGCCAGCAGTGATGGCAGGAAAGAGAATGAAGCTTTCTTT.

The chain carries TRBV24-1 and TRBJ2-5; TRBD2 agrees at 13 bases. The CDR3 is 17 amino acids. Per germline, CDR1 KGHDR and CDR2 SFDVKD. V lost 3 bases to trimming and J lost 3 bases; unmatched junction nucleotides: 6. CDR3 sequence (DNA): TGTGCCACCAGTGATCCTGGGACTAGCGGGACAGAAGAGACCCAGTACTTC. Its translation is CATSDPGTSGTEETQYF.

The V call is TRBV30, the J call TRBJ2-2; 10 nucleotides match TRBD2. Germline trimming cut 0 bases from V and 6 bases from J; bases unmatched to any gene: 7. The CDR3 length is 16 residues. Germline V gene sequence: CDR1 GTSNPN, CDR2 SVGIG (reference sequence). The DNA of the CDR3 is TGTGCCTGGAGTGTACTCCGGCTAGCGGGAGCCGGGGAGCTGTTTTTT. As protein: CAWSVLRLAGAGELFF.

The chain combines TRBV30 with TRBJ2-1; 10 bases match TRBD2. The CDR3 spans 17 residues. The germline V gene has CDR1 GTSNPN and CDR2 SVGIG (reference sequence). The J segment lost 2 bases and the V segment lost 4 bases, leaving 11 bases of the junction unmatched. The DNA for the CDR3 is TGTGCCTGGACCCGTTCCAGGACTAGCGGTGCCTACAATGAGCAGTTCTTC. This encodes CAWTRSRTSGAYNEQFF.

This chain joins TRBV10-3 and TRBJ2-7; 12 nucleotides line up with TRBD1. The germline V gene encodes CDR1 ENHRY and CDR2 SYGVKD. With V trimmed by 10 bases and J by 4 bases, 8 bases remained unmatched. The CDR3 is made up of 14 amino acids. CDR3 nucleotides: TGTGCCACCGGGACAGGGGGCGCGAGGTACGAGCAGTACTTC. This translates into CATGTGGARYEQYF.

The chain combines TRBV27 with TRBJ1-1; TRBD1 matches at 11 bases. The germline V gene encodes CDR1 MNHEY and CDR2 SMNVEV (reference sequence). J gave up 1 base and V 6 bases, and 13 bases lay outside the gene matches. There are 18 residues in the CDR3. DNA for the CDR3: TGTGCCAGCAGATCGGGACAGGGGGTATTGTACGAGAACACTGAAGCTTTCTTT. Encoded protein: CASRSGQGVLYENTEAFF.

The chain carries TRBV28 and TRBJ1-2; D call uncertain. Germline CDR1 is MDHEN and CDR2 is SYDVKM. The CDR3 covers 16 residues. Trimming removed 4 bases at V and 0 bases at J, with 15 bases between. CDR3 loop: CASSYVGSASNYGYTF. CDR3 sequence (DNA): TGTGCCAGCAGTTACGTTGGGAGTGCCTCTAACTATGGCTACACCTTC.

The chain has TRBV30 and TRBJ2-5, with TRBD1 as a possible D gene (5 bases). Trimming shortened V by 4 bases and J by 7 bases, and 16 bases separated the two germline ends. This CDR3 is built from 13 residues. Germline lookup yields CDR1 GTSNPN and CDR2 SVGIG (reference sequence). The CDR3 spells CAWTQQPGATQYF. The CDR3 DNA reads as TGTGCCTGGACCCAACAGCCTGGGGCGACCCAGTACTTC. Full variable domain (remainder filled in from reference TRBV30 and TRBJ2-5): SQTIHQWPATLVQPVGSPLSLECTVEGTSNPNLYWYRQAAGRGLQLLFYSVGIGQISSEVPQNLSASRPQDRQFILSSKKLLLSDSGFYLCAWTQQPGATQYFGPGTRLLVL.

The rearrangement uses TRBV7-6 and TRBJ2-5; 8 bases fit TRBD2. The junction had 7 bases not matched to a gene; V was cut back by 5 bases and J by 2 bases. The V gene's germline CDR1 is SGHVS and CDR2 FNYEAQ. The CDR3 spans 15 residues. The CDR3 sequence is CASSRGGNDQETQYF. As DNA, the CDR3 is TGTGCCAGCAGCCGGGGGGGGAATGATCAAGAGACCCAGTACTTC.

The chain links TRBV7-9 to TRBJ1-4; TRBD1 is a possible D gene (6 bases). The CDR3 is 17 amino acids. Germline V gene sequence: CDR1 SEHNR, CDR2 FQNEAQ (reference sequence). V lost 5 bases and J lost 1, with 17 bases in between. Written as DNA, the CDR3 is TGTGCCAGCAGCATACAGGGTGGGCAAGGAACTAATGAAAAACTGTTTTTT. The encoded protein is CASSIQGGQGTNEKLFF.

The DNA of the CDR3 is TGTGCCAGCAGCCAGGGGCCTGAAGCTTTCTTT. It is translated as CASSQGPEAFF. The V gene is TRBV6-5, the J gene TRBJ1-1; D is possibly TRBD1 (6 bases). V lost 6 bases, J lost 6 bases, and 8 bases lay in between. Germline V gives CDR1 MNHEY, CDR2 SVGAGI. CDR3 length equals 11 residues.

The chain is built from TRBV21-1 and TRBJ2-4; TRBD1 was called by the table and not checked on the DNA. TRBV21-1 is a documented pseudogene. The CDR3 runs to 13 residues. The CDR3 is CASPNFDRRAQYF. The CDR3 nucleotides are TGTGCCAGCCCTAATTTCGACAGAAGGGCTCAGTACTTC.

The chain is built from TRBV2 and TRBJ1-2; D is perhaps TRBD1 (6 bases). The length of the CDR3 is 11 residues. The germline V gene has CDR1 SNHLY and CDR2 FYNNEI. The V end was cut by 7 bases, the J end by 6 bases, with 9 bases between. CDR3 protein: CASNRDDGYTF. CDR3 DNA: TGTGCCAGCAACAGGGACGATGGCTACACCTTC.

The chain has TRBV6-5 and TRBJ1-5; 7 bases line up with TRBD1. Germline V gives CDR1 MNHEY, CDR2 SVGAGI. V shed 6 bases and J 4 bases; nucleotides not matched to a gene: 6. This CDR3 is built from 14 residues. Here the CDR3 reads CASSWGQLNQPQHF. The CDR3, as DNA: TGTGCCAGCAGCTGGGGACAGCTTAATCAGCCCCAGCATTTT.

V usage is TRBV6-1 and J usage is TRBJ1-1; 10 nucleotides line up with TRBD1. Germline CDR1 is MNHNS and CDR2 is SASEGT. This CDR3 region has 16 residues. The J segment lost 4 bases and the V segment lost 3 bases, leaving 8 bases of the junction unmatched. The CDR3 loop reads CASSDWDRGEGTEAFF. The CDR3 DNA reads as TGTGCCAGCAGTGATTGGGACAGGGGAGAGGGCACTGAAGCTTTCTTT.

CDR3: CSVEPSGSSYEQYF. The CDR3, as DNA: TGCAGCGTTGAACCCAGCGGGAGCTCCTACGAGCAGTACTTC. The V gene is TRBV29-1, the J gene TRBJ2-7, with 8 bases identical to TRBD2. V lost 2 bases to trimming and J lost 0 bases; unmatched junction nucleotides: 3. The CDR3 is 14 amino acids. Germline CDR1 and CDR2: SQVTM and ANQGSEA.

This chain links TRBV27 with TRBJ1-3, with 7 bases aligning to TRBD1. CDR3 length: 17 amino acids. V dropped 4 bases and J dropped 0; count of bases not matched to a gene: 9. Germline V gives CDR1 MNHEY, CDR2 SMNVEV (reference sequence). In DNA, the CDR3 is TGTGCCAGCAGTTCACAACCGGGACAGCCCTCTGGAAACACCATATATTTT. Protein product: CASSSQPGQPSGNTIYF.